These T cell receptor beta chains were read from a single sample in a study of blood T cell repertoires in COVID-19. Sequencing was performed with immunoSEQ multiplex PCR; in TCRdb, only in-frame clones are kept and a portion is missing. Here the sample spans 250,000 to 350,000 clones, 89% being singletons. Material: peripheral blood. The source is a woman in her fifties or sixties with acute or convalescent COVID-19. CDR3s include the opening cysteine and the closing phenylalanine or tryptophan. Each record gives: V gene, clone size, CDR3 protein. Expanded clones are given a class, and other clones once, few, many or no size at all.

v_call: TRBV6-2/TRBV6-3
clone_size: few
cdr3_aa: CASSPRGSGGSYEQYF

v_call: TRBV6-6
clone_size: NA
cdr3_aa: CASTRTAGFSHEQYF

v_call: TRBV27
clone_size: NA
cdr3_aa: CASSLRGEQYF

v_call: TRBV13
clone_size: NA
cdr3_aa: CASSLGVNYGYTF

v_call: TRBV5-1
clone_size: once
cdr3_aa: CASSFGSRGTDTQYF

v_call: TRBV4-2
clone_size: NA
cdr3_aa: CASSQDLGTGGRYGYTF

v_call: TRBV24-1
clone_size: NA
cdr3_aa: CATSGPGGTEAFF

v_call: TRBV11-1
clone_size: NA
cdr3_aa: CASSLDRDYGYTF

v_call: TRBV4-3
clone_size: NA
cdr3_aa: CASSQDQSATEAFF

v_call: TRBV19
clone_size: NA
cdr3_aa: CASTPTGGGGQPQHF

v_call: TRBV28
clone_size: once
cdr3_aa: CASSTGANVLTF

v_call: TRBV4-1
clone_size: NA
cdr3_aa: CASSQDMGRNTGELFF

v_call: TRBV9
clone_size: NA
cdr3_aa: CASSPNEAFF

v_call: TRBV28
clone_size: once
cdr3_aa: CASSLNRNVFF

v_call: TRBV20-1
clone_size: NA
cdr3_aa: CSASGQSNQPQHF

v_call: TRBV7-9
clone_size: NA
cdr3_aa: CASSPLAAEETQYF